This TCR beta chain came from a study of T-cell reconstitution after alpha-beta-depleted transplantation in children (dated by TCRdb to the mid-2010s). In the study overall: T-cell immune reconstitution after TCRalphabeta/CD19-depleted allogeneic hematopoietic cell transplantation in children was quantitatively tracked in the study by means of TCR repertoire profiling. Results and caveats for the whole study, not just this receptor: The apparently early recovery of alphabetaT-cell counts about two months after transplant reportedly depended on only several hundred rapidly expanded clones that came from non-depleted graft cells. Hyperexpanded clone frequencies declined over subsequent months; after one year, T-cell counts and TCRbeta diversity were mostly attributed to newly produced T cells. In some patients, high TCRbeta diversity at day 60 was attributed to recipient T cells and intrathymic progenitors that had survived conditioning.

The sample's treatment or condition label, decoded: allogeneic hematopoietic cell transplantation with graft depleted of TCRalphabeta T cells and CD19 B cells. The children who served as transplant recipients had been given grafts of TCRalphabeta/CD19-depleted allogeneic hematopoietic cells. Library prep was done by PCR. These reads were obtained on an Illumina HiSeq 2500. TCR libraries were prepared with molecular barcoding, using unique molecular identifiers to normalize TCRbeta repertoire quantification. TCRdb trimmed the raw reads at Q25, called clones with MiXCR and kept productive beta chains. Every entry covers one CDR3 protein and lists the most common genes and DNA from its rows. The sample table contains 150,000 to 250,000 distinct CDR3 sequences; only one count was recorded for 6.3% of them. The ten largest clones add up to 4.5% of the sample. Based on the germline V gene (reference sequence), the CDR1 and CDR2 sequences are SGHKS and YYEKEE. Trimming takes 4 bases from V and 0 bases from J, and the germline ends sit 10 bases apart. The CDR3 spans 14 residues, from the cysteine through the phenylalanine. Only CDR3 DNA remains: 42 bases, in frame from the first base.

At least ten counts were recorded for this clonotype. The antigen it recognizes is unknown. Qualities for individual bases were not recorded, and no much larger clone is one base off. The chain is encoded by TRBV5-5 joined to TRBJ1-1, with the D gene not clear enough to name. This clonotype was sampled from a girl less than two years old with combined immunodeficiency, due to receive a stem cell transplant. The specimen was PBMCs, collected before TCRalphabeta/CD19-depleted stem cell transplant. The encoded CDR3 is CASSLGIMNTEAFF. The DNA sequence is given as TGTGCCAGCAGCCTGGGTATCATGAACACTGAAGCTTTCTTT.